This T cell receptor beta chain was profiled in a study of cytomegalovirus exposure and HLA in healthy donors. Study results and caveats: The finding came from a later analysis; first-cohort TCR clusters tended to co-occur in the roughly 120 validation repertoires. Some public TCRs appeared in many individuals, while most sequences were rare. The investigators catalogued some 160 TCR beta chains as cytomegalovirus-associated.

The validation cohort, a group of more than 95 subjects, included the donors and was separate from the roughly 620-subject first cohort. Note on this clone: Its antigen remains unidentified.

Germline assignment: CDR1 SGHAT and CDR2 FQNNGV. V lost 5 bases and J lost 1; bases outside the gene matches: 8. There are 17 residues in the CDR3. Sequencing used immunoSEQ multiplex PCR; TCRdb keeps in-frame clones, though not all of them. The repertoire holds 150,000 to 250,000 clones, with 80% to 90% as singletons. The chain carries TRBV11-2 and TRBJ2-4, with TRBD1 matching over 10 bases. The sequencing input was PBMCs. The clonotype was recovered from a woman in her 30s in good health and CMV-seronegative. CDR3 DNA: TGTGCCAGCAGCCCGACGACAGGGGGCAAGGCCAAAAACATTCAGTACTTC. Its translation: CASSPTTGGKAKNIQYF.